These 22 T cell receptor beta chains were all obtained from the same sample, sequenced in a study of cytomegalovirus exposure and HLA in healthy donors. Use of 60 Vbeta and 13 Jbeta primers characterized the PCR. Clones were read by immunoSEQ multiplex PCR, and TCRdb kept only the in-frame ones, dropping some. The sample includes tens of thousands of clones, around 70% of them seen just once. The sample comprised PBMCs. These receptors originate from a woman in her thirties or forties in good health and CMV-seropositive.

The rearrangement joins TRBV9 to TRBJ1-1; D perhaps matches TRBD1 (6 bases). Trimming cost V 0 bases and J 9 bases, with 18 bases left between them. The CDR3 covers 15 residues. Per germline, CDR1 SGDLS and CDR2 YYNGEE. The CDR3 DNA reads TGTGCCAGCAGCGTAGGAGGGTCGGGACATCGCAAAGCTTTCTTT. It specifies CASSVGGSGHRKAFF.

By share, this clone ranks as medium-sized. This CDR3 reads CASSLSQTPNEKLFF. DNA of the CDR3: TGTGCCAGCAGTTTATCGCAGACACCTAATGAAAAACTGTTTTTT. The V call is TRBV28, the J call TRBJ1-4; unclear D gene. Per the germline V gene, CDR1 is MDHEN and CDR2 is SYDVKM. This CDR3 spans 15 amino acids. V lost 1 base and J lost 3, with 9 bases in between.

This clone showed up just a few times. J is TRBJ1-1 and V is TRBV28; 7 bases match TRBD1. The V and J ends lost 5 bases and 5 bases, in that order; junction bases with no gene match: 11. Germline V lookup: CDR1 MDHEN, CDR2 SYDVKM. This CDR3 contains 15 residues. CDR3 DNA sequence: TGTGCCAGCAGTAGCACCGGGACAGCGGAAACTGAAGCTTTCTTT. Its protein is CASSSTGTAETEAFF.

This clone was counted only a few times. The rearrangement links TRBV13 to TRBJ2-7; unclear D gene. This CDR3 contains 15 residues. Germline assignment: CDR1 PRHDT and CDR2 FYEKMQ (reference sequence). V dropped 0 bases and J dropped 2 bases, with 11 bases sitting between them. For the CDR3, the DNA is TGTGCCAGCAGCTTAGGTGCCAGCCGGGCCTACGAGCAGTACTTC. It codes for CASSLGASRAYEQYF.

The V gene is TRBV5-6, the J gene TRBJ1-1, with D perhaps TRBD1 (6 bases). V was clipped by 6 bases and J by 7 bases, with 25 bases between them. The germline CDR1 and CDR2 sequences are SGHDT and YYEEEE. The CDR3 spans 16 residues. CDR3 loop: CASTARGAGRTNEAFF. CDR3 DNA sequence: TGTGCCAGCACGGCCAGGGGTGCAGGCCGAACGAATGAAGCTTTCTTT.

The chain joins TRBV5-5 to TRBJ2-2; 9 positions match TRBD1. Per the germline V gene, CDR1 is SGHKS and CDR2 is YYEKEE (reference sequence). The CDR3 has 17 residues. After removal of 4 bases from V and 4 bases from J, the junction contained 11 bases not matched to a gene. CDR3 sequence: CASSPGRDRDTTGELFF. The CDR3, as DNA: TGTGCCAGCAGCCCGGGCCGGGACAGGGACACCACCGGGGAGCTGTTTTTT.

This clone was found a few times. CDR3 DNA sequence: TGTGCCAGCAGCAACGCGCCAGGGGATAGCAATCAGCCCCAGCATTTT. Encoded protein: CASSNAPGDSNQPQHF. The rearrangement links TRBV7-9 to TRBJ1-5; tentative D call: TRBD1 (6 bases). V was pared by 5 bases and J by 0 bases, with 14 bases between. This CDR3 is built from 16 residues. In germline, CDR1 is SEHNR, CDR2 FQNEAQ (reference sequence).

This clone is a singleton in its sample. The J gene is TRBJ2-7, the V gene TRBV27; 8 bases match TRBD2. The trim removed 2 bases at V and 2 bases at J, leaving 2 bases unmatched. CDR3 length equals 14 residues. The germline CDR1 and CDR2 sequences are MNHEY and SMNVEV (reference sequence). DNA of the CDR3: TGTGCCAGCAGTTTAGTCGGGAGGGCCTACGAGCAGTACTTC. This codes for CASSLVGRAYEQYF.

This chain joins TRBV27 and TRBJ2-7; 10 nucleotides agree with TRBD2. The germline gives CDR1 MNHEY, CDR2 SMNVEV (reference sequence). The CDR3 extends over 14 amino acids. J lost 4 bases, V lost 5 bases, and 5 bases had no gene match. DNA for the CDR3: TGTGCCAGCAGTATCCTAGCGGGAGCTTACGAGCAGTACTTC. Its translation is CASSILAGAYEQYF.

V gene TRBV29-1 combines with J gene TRBJ1-1; TRBD1 matches at 7 bases. CDR1 is SQVTM, CDR2 ANQGSEA, per germline. The V gene end was trimmed by 5 bases and the J gene end by 2 bases; junction bases not matched to a gene: 11. This CDR3 contains 15 residues. CDR3 amino acids: CSVPGGPGGNTEAFF. In DNA form, the CDR3 reads TGCAGCGTTCCCGGGGGCCCAGGGGGTAACACTGAAGCTTTCTTT.

V usage is TRBV15 and J usage is TRBJ2-1; tentative D call: TRBD1 (7 bases). Germline CDR1 is LNHNV and CDR2 is YYDKDF (reference sequence). V was shortened by 5 bases and J by 4 bases, with 21 bases between the two germline ends. The CDR3 runs to 17 residues. For the CDR3, the DNA is TGTGCCACCAGCCGTCAGGGGGGCCCTTCGTTATACAATGAGCAGTTCTTC. Amino acids: CATSRQGGPSLYNEQFF.

This clone turned up a few times. The V gene is TRBV19, the J gene TRBJ2-5; 7 bases fit TRBD2. V was pared by 3 bases and J by 4 bases, with 8 bases of the junction left unmatched. This CDR3 has 15 amino acids. Germline V gene sequence: CDR1 LNHDA, CDR2 SQIVND (reference sequence). CDR3 in amino acids: CASSIGREGRETQYF. The CDR3 nucleotides read TGTGCCAGTAGTATCGGCAGGGAGGGACGAGAGACCCAGTACTTC.

The chain recombines TRBV5-1 with TRBJ2-7; 10 bases match TRBD1. CDR1 SGHRS and CDR2 YFSETQ come from the germline V gene. The length of the CDR3 is 14 residues. V lost 0 bases to trimming and J lost 7 bases; unmatched junction nucleotides: 4. The chain's CDR3 is CASSLAGQGPEQYF. DNA for the CDR3: TGCGCCAGCAGCTTGGCGGGACAGGGGCCGGAGCAGTACTTC.

Only a few counts were recorded for this clone. The rearrangement joins TRBV30 to TRBJ2-7, with 10 bases aligning to TRBD1. The germline gives CDR1 GTSNPN, CDR2 SVGIG (reference sequence). The CDR3 consists of 13 residues. The V and J ends lost 7 bases and 4 bases, in that order; junction bases with no gene match: 7. The CDR3 loop is CASFRDRGYEQYF. The CDR3 nucleotides are TGTGCCTCTTTCCGGGACAGGGGTTACGAGCAGTACTTC.

The chain carries TRBV7-2 and TRBJ2-1; 8 bases are a match to TRBD1. CDR3 length: 13 residues. V lost 1 base to trimming and J lost 15 bases; unmatched junction nucleotides: 8. Germline values: CDR1 SGHTA, CDR2 FQGNSA. The CDR3 DNA reads TGTGCCAGCAGCTTAGTTCTCGGACAGGGACTGTTCTTC. Residues: CASSLVLGQGLFF.

The J gene is TRBJ1-5, the V gene TRBV6-1; 8 nucleotides match TRBD1. V shed 3 bases, J shed 4 bases, and the junction held 2 bases outside the gene matches. The germline V gene has CDR1 MNHNS and CDR2 SASEGT. The CDR3 covers 14 residues. CDR3: CASSDYRGNQPQHF. The CDR3 nucleotides are TGTGCCAGCAGTGATTACAGGGGGAATCAGCCCCAGCATTTT.

The chain joins TRBV4-3 to TRBJ1-6; D is possibly TRBD1 (5 bases). Deletions cut 3 bases from V and 0 bases from J, with 18 bases between. This CDR3 region has 19 residues. Looked up from germline, CDR1 is LGHNA and CDR2 is YSLEER. The CDR3 DNA reads as TGCGCCAGCAGCCATCACCGGGGGTGGGAGAGCTCCTATAATTCACCCCTCCACTTT. Protein: CASSHHRGWESSYNSPLHF.

V is TRBV4-1 and J is TRBJ1-4, with 9 nucleotides matching TRBD1. Germline loops: CDR1 MGHRA, CDR2 YSYEKL. This CDR3 has 16 residues. The J segment lost 2 bases and the V segment lost 4 bases, leaving 5 bases of the junction unmatched. The CDR3 sequence: CASSPGQGMTNEKLFF. CDR3 bases: TGCGCCAGCAGCCCTGGACAGGGGATGACTAATGAAAAACTGTTTTTT.

This clone has a handful of counts. The chain couples TRBV6-5 to TRBJ1-2, with D hard to call. The CDR3 contains 13 residues. Germline-derived CDR1 and CDR2 are MNHEY and SVGAGI. Trimming removed 6 bases at V and 1 base at J, with 9 bases between. The CDR3 reads CASRRVNNYGYTF. In DNA, the CDR3 is TGTGCCAGCAGGAGGGTGAATAACTATGGCTACACCTTC.

This chain links TRBV13 with TRBJ1-1, with a tentative D call TRBD1 (6 bases). The CDR3 is 17 amino acids. The V gene's germline CDR1 is PRHDT and CDR2 FYEKMQ (reference sequence). V was trimmed by 2 bases and J by 0 bases, leaving 16 bases between them. CDR3 nucleotides: TGTGCCAGCAGCTTATCAAGACCAGGACAGTTGAACACTGAAGCTTTCTTT. It yields the protein CASSLSRPGQLNTEAFF.

The chain couples TRBV19 to TRBJ1-1, with D perhaps matching TRBD1 (6 bases). Germline V gene lookup returns CDR1 LNHDA and CDR2 SQIVND (reference sequence). This CDR3 has 14 residues. Deletions cut 6 bases from V and 6 bases from J, with 17 bases between. The CDR3 nucleotides read TGTGCCAGTAGCCTAGTACAGGGCTGGGCTGAAGCTTTCTTT. Residues: CASSLVQGWAEAFF. The complete variable domain, with remaining parts taken from reference TRBV19 and TRBJ1-1, reads DGGITQSPKYLFRKEGQNVTLSCEQNLNHDAMYWYRQDPGQGLRLIYYSQIVNDFQKGDIAEGYSVSREKKESFPLTVTSAQKNPTAFYLCASSLVQGWAEAFFGQGTRLTVV.

The rearrangement links TRBV2 to TRBJ2-5; 8 positions agree with TRBD1. V was clipped by 10 bases and J by 5 bases; unmatched bases: 9. The V gene's germline CDR1 is SNHLY and CDR2 FYNNEI. The CDR3 runs to 13 residues. The CDR3 loop reads CATARGRWETQYF. The CDR3, as DNA: TGTGCCACTGCCAGGGGGCGTTGGGAGACCCAGTACTTC. Using reference TRBV2 and TRBJ2-5 for the parts outside the CDR3, the full variable domain is EPEVTQTPSHQVTQMGQEVILRCVPISNHLYFYWYRQILGQKVEFLVSFYNNEISEKSEIFDDQFSVERPDGSNFTLKIRSTKLEDSAMYFCATARGRWETQYFGPGTRLLVL.